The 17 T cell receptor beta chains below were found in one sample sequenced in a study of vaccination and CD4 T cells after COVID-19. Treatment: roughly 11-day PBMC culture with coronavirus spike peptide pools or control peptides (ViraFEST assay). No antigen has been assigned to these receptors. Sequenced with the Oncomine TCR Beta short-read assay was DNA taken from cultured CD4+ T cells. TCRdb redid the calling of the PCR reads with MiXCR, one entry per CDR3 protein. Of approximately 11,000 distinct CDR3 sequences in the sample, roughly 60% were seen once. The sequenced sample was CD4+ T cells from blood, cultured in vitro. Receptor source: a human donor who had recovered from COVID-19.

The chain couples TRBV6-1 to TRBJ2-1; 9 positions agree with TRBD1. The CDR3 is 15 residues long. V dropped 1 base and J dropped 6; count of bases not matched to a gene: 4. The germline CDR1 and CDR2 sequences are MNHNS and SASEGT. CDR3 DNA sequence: TGTGCCAGCAGTGAAGGCGGGACAGGGTTCAATGAGCAGTTCTTC. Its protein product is CASSEGGTGFNEQFF.

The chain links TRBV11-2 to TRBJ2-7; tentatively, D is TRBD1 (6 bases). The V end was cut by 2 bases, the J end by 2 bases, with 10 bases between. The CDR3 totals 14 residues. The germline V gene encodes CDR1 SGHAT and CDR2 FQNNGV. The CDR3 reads CASSLNRVTYEQYF. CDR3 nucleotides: TGTGCCAGCAGCTTAAACAGGGTCACCTACGAGCAGTACTTC. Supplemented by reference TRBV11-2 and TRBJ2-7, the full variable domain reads EAGVAQSPRYKIIEKRQSVAFWCNPISGHATLYWYQQILGQGPKLLIQFQNNGVVDDSQLPKDRFSAERLKGVDSTLKIQPAKLEDSAVYLCASSLNRVTYEQYFGPGTRLTVT.

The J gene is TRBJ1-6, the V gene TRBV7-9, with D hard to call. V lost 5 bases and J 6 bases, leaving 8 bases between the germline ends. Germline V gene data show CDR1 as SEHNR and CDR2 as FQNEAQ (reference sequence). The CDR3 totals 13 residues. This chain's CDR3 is CASSMDINSPLHF. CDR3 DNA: TGTGCCAGCAGCATGGATATTAATTCACCCCTCCACTTT.

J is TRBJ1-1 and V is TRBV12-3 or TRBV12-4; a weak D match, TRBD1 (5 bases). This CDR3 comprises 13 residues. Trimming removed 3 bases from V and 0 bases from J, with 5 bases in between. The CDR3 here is CASSLDMNTEAFF. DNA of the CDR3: TGTGCCAGCAGTTTGGACATGAACACTGAAGCTTTCTTT.

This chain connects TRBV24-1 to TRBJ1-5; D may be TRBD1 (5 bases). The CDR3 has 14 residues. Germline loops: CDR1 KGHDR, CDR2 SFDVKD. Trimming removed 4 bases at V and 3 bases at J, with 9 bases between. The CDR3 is CATSETGDNQPQHF. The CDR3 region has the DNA TGTGCCACCAGTGAAACAGGAGACAATCAGCCCCAGCATTTT.

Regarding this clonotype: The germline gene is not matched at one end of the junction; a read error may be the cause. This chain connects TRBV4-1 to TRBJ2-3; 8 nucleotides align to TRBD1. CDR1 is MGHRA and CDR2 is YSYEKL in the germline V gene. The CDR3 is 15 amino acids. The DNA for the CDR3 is TGCGCCAGCAGCCCGGACAGGGCTGGCACAGATACACAGTATTTT. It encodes CASSPDRAGTDTQYF.

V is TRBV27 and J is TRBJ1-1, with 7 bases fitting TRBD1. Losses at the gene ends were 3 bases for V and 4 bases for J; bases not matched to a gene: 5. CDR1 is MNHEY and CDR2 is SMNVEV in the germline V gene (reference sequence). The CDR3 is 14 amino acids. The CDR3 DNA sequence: TGTGCCAGCAGTTTTAACAGGGGAGGCACTGAAGCTTTCTTT. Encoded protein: CASSFNRGGTEAFF.

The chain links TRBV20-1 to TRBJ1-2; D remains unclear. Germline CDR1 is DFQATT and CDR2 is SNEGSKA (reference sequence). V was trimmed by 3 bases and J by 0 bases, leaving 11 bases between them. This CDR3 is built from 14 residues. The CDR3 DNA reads TGCAGTGCTAGCTCCGGGAGTTCTAACTATGGCTACACCTTC. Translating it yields CSASSGSSNYGYTF.

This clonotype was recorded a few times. In DNA form, the CDR3 reads TGTGCCAGCAGACAGGGGGCAGAGATCTATGGCTACACCTTC. Amino acid sequence: CASRQGAEIYGYTF. The chain joins TRBV6-2 or TRBV6-3 to TRBJ1-2; 9 bases fit TRBD1. CDR1 MNHEY and CDR2 SVGEGT come from the germline V gene. The V and J ends lost 6 bases and 4 bases, in that order; junction bases with no gene match: 6. CDR3 size: 14 residues.

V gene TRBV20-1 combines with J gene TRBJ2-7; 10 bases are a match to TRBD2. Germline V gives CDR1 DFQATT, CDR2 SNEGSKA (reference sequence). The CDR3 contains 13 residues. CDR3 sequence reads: CSAAPAGGREQYF. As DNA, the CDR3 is TGCAGCGCCGCTCCAGCGGGGGGGAGAGAGCAGTACTTC.

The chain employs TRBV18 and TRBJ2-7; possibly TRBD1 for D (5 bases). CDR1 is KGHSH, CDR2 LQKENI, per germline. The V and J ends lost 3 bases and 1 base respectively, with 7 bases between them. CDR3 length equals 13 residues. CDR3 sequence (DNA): TGTGCCAGCTCACCGGGGCGGTCCTACGAGCAGTACTTC. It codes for CASSPGRSYEQYF.

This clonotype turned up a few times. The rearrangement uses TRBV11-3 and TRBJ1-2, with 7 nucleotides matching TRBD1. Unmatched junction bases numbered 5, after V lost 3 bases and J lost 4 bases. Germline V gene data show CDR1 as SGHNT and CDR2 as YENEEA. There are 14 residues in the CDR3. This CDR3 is CASSFRDSSYGYTF. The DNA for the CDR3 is TGTGCCAGCAGCTTTCGGGACAGTTCCTATGGCTACACCTTC.

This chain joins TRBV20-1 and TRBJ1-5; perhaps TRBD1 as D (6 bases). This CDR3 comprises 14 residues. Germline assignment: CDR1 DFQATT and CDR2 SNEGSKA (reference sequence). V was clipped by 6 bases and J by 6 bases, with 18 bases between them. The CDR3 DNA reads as TGCAGTGCCCTAAGGGGGGATTTGGGTCAGCCCCAGCATTTT. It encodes CSALRGDLGQPQHF.

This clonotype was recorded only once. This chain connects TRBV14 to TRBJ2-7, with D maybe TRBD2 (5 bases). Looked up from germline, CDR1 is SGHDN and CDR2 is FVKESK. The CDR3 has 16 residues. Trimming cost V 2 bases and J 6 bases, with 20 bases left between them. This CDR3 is CASSQCSRPAACEQYF. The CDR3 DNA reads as TGTGCCAGCAGCCAATGCTCTAGGCCAGCGGCGTGCGAGCAGTACTTC.

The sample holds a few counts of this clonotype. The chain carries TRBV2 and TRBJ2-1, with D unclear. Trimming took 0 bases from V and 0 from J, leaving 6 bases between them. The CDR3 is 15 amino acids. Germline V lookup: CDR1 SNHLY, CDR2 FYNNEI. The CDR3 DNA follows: TGTGCCAGCAGTGAAGCGACGAGCTCCTACAATGAGCAGTTCTTC. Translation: CASSEATSSYNEQFF. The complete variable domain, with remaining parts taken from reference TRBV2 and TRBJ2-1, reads EPEVTQTPSHQVTQMGQEVILRCVPISNHLYFYWYRQILGQKVEFLVSFYNNEISEKSEIFDDQFSVERPDGSNFTLKIRSTKLEDSAMYFCASSEATSSYNEQFFGPGTRLTVL.

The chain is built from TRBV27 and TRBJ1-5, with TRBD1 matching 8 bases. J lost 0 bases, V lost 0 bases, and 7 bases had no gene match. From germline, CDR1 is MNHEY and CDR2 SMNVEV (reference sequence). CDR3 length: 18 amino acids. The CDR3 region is CASSLSSGGPDSNQPQHF. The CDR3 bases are TGTGCCAGCAGTTTATCGTCAGGGGGCCCGGATAGCAATCAGCCCCAGCATTTT.

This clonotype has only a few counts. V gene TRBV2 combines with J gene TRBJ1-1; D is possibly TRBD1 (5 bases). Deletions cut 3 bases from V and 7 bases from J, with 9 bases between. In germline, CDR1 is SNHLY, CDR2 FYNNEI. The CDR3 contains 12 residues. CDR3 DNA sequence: TGTGCCAGCAGTGACCCGGACATTGAAGCTTTCTTT. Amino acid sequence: CASSDPDIEAFF.